Described below is a single T cell receptor beta chain sequence and its context. TCRdb's table, derived via immunoSEQ multiplex PCR, lists solely in-frame clones and lacks some. The data contain some 24,000 clones, about 86% of them singletons. Patients received nivolumab 3 mg/kg at weeks 1, 4, 7, 10, then fortnightly to week 26. These data are taken from a study of ipilimumab plus nivolumab after autologous stem cell transplantation. CDR3 length: 13 amino acids. Per the germline V gene, CDR1 is KGHSH and CDR2 is LQKENI. V was pared by 5 bases and J by 2 bases, with 3 bases of the junction left unmatched.

The rearrangement links TRBV18 to TRBJ2-7; the match to TRBD1 covers 7 bases. The receptor was isolated from a male donor with diffuse large B-cell lymphoma. The specimen comprised PBMCs, sampled in a trial of ipilimumab plus nivolumab as post-transplant consolidation. CDR3 region: CASSSGTAYEQYF. The DNA for the CDR3 is TGTGCCAGCTCATCAGGGACAGCCTACGAGCAGTACTTC. The whole variable domain, filled in from reference TRBV18 and TRBJ2-7, reads NAGVMQNPRHLVRRRGQEARLRCSPMKGHSHVYWYRQLPEEGLKFMVYLQKENIIDESGMPKERFSAEFPKEGPSILRIQQVVRGDSAAYFCASSSGTAYEQYFGPGTRLTVT.